Reported below is one T cell receptor beta chain. What it recognizes is unknown. This entry belongs to a study of brain T cells in children with intractable seizures. Study observations and caveats: Absence of clones before surgery may stem from lower sequencing depth. Patients' HCMV serostatus was unknown; virus specificity rests on CDR3 similarity alone.

CDR3 size: 16 residues. Time point in this sample: blood from clinic visit 5 months post-surgery; TSC patient then seizure free. Some clones are missing from TCRdb's copy, which holds only in-frame ones; the method was immunoSEQ multiplex PCR. The sample has 300,000 to 400,000 clones; more than 85% are singletons. The TCR sequence derives from a boy younger than two with tuberous sclerosis and intractable seizures. This specimen was peripheral blood, taken less than 6 months after surgery. The V gene is TRBV12-2, the J gene TRBJ2-7; the table names TRBD1, a call not compared with the DNA. TRBV12-2 is shown as a pseudogene. The CDR3 DNA reads TGTGCAAGTCGCTTAGAACAGGACACTACAATCTACGAGCAGTACTTC. The encoded protein is CASRLEQDTTIYEQYF.